These 30 T cell receptor beta chains were sequenced from one sample in a study of blood T cell repertoires in COVID-19. Assay: immunoSEQ multiplex PCR; the TCRdb copy retains only in-frame clones and omits some. The table records about 250,000 clones, around 88% of them present only once. The material sequenced was peripheral blood. These receptors came from a man between 40 and 49 years old with active or convalescent COVID-19.

The chain recombines TRBV4-1 with TRBJ1-2, with D hard to call. The germline V and J ends were trimmed by 0 bases and 5 bases, with 22 bases remaining between them. Germline V gene lookup returns CDR1 MGHRA and CDR2 YSYEKL. CDR3 length equals 18 residues. The CDR3 DNA reads as TGCGCCAGCAGCCAAGAATGGTTTGGGAGGGTTAGACATTATGGCTACACCTTC. It translates to CASSQEWFGRVRHYGYTF.

The sample holds a few counts of this clone. J is TRBJ2-7 and V is TRBV4-2; 9 bases agree with TRBD1. Germline CDR1 and CDR2: LGHNA and YNFKEQ. The CDR3 has 15 residues. V dropped 0 bases and J dropped 6; count of bases not matched to a gene: 6. The CDR3 sequence: CASSQEGDRVGEQYF. The CDR3 coding sequence is TGTGCCAGCAGCCAAGAAGGGGACAGGGTAGGCGAGCAGTACTTC.

This chain uses TRBV7-9 with TRBJ2-5, with TRBD1 matching over 8 bases. This CDR3 spans 16 amino acids. Unmatched junction bases numbered 9, after V lost 5 bases and J lost 1 base. The germline gives CDR1 SEHNR, CDR2 FQNEAQ (reference sequence). CDR3 residues: CASSRIRQGRQETQYF. For the CDR3, the DNA is TGTGCCAGCAGCCGGATTCGACAGGGGCGCCAAGAGACCCAGTACTTC.

The table lists this clone with a count of one. The rearrangement links TRBV24-1 to TRBJ1-5, with 7 bases that match TRBD1. The CDR3 loop spans 15 amino acids. After removal of 4 bases from V and 2 bases from J, the junction contained 4 bases not matched to a gene. The germline V gene has CDR1 KGHDR and CDR2 SFDVKD. The CDR3 loop reads CATSEPGTGNQPQHF. The CDR3 coding sequence is TGTGCCACCAGTGAACCCGGGACAGGCAATCAGCCCCAGCATTTT.

The rearrangement uses TRBV6-1 and TRBJ1-5, with 7 bases matching TRBD1. This CDR3 has 16 residues. Looked up from germline, CDR1 is MNHNS and CDR2 is SASEGT. Trimming removed 2 bases from V and 3 bases from J; junction bases left unmatched: 7. The CDR3, as DNA: TGTGCCAGCAGTGAAACGGGACAGAGTTTCAATCAGCCCCAGCATTTT. Protein product: CASSETGQSFNQPQHF.

This rearrangement joins TRBV7-9 to TRBJ1-2, with D tentatively TRBD1 (5 bases). From germline, CDR1 is SEHNR and CDR2 FQNEAQ (reference sequence). This CDR3 spans 14 amino acids. The V end was cut by 7 bases, the J end by 4 bases, with 16 bases between. Here the CDR3 reads CASTNVGGGYGYTF. The CDR3 region has the DNA TGTGCCAGCACCAATGTCGGGGGTGGCTATGGCTACACCTTC.

This clone was counted a few times. The gene calls are TRBV6-5 and TRBJ2-7, with a tentative D call TRBD1 (6 bases). CDR1 is MNHEY and CDR2 is SVGAGI in the germline V gene. The CDR3 is made up of 15 amino acids. Between the trimmed V and J ends, which lost 4 bases and 1 base, there was a span of 14 bases. Here the CDR3 DNA reads TGTGCCAGCAGTTCCCGAGGGACACCATCCTACGAGCAGTACTTC. This gives the protein CASSSRGTPSYEQYF.

The chain recombines TRBV19 with TRBJ2-2; D is perhaps TRBD1 (7 bases). In germline, CDR1 is LNHDA, CDR2 SQIVND (reference sequence). The CDR3 spans 15 residues. Trimming shortened V by 3 bases and J by 5 bases, and 13 bases separated the two germline ends. Written as DNA, the CDR3 is TGTGCCAGTAGTATCGAGGGGGCGGGAACCGGGGAGCTGTTTTTT. Translated, it gives CASSIEGAGTGELFF.

The chain employs TRBV30 and TRBJ2-3, with 8 positions matching TRBD1. Per germline, CDR1 GTSNPN and CDR2 SVGIG (reference sequence). The CDR3 has 16 residues. V gave up 2 bases and J gave up 1 base; unmatched junction bases: 8. The DNA for the CDR3 is TGTGCCTGGAGTACTCTGGACAGGGAAGGCACAGATACGCAGTATTTT. Translation: CAWSTLDREGTDTQYF.

The chain is built from TRBV7-2 and TRBJ1-1; D is perhaps TRBD1 (5 bases). Germline V gene data show CDR1 as SGHTA and CDR2 as FQGNSA. The CDR3 has 15 residues. V dropped 5 bases and J dropped 1 base, with 14 bases sitting between them. The CDR3 reads CASSPRQGRNTEAFF. DNA for the CDR3: TGTGCCAGCAGCCCCCGGCAGGGTAGGAACACTGAAGCTTTCTTT.

CDR3 DNA: TGTGCCAGTAGTCCGAGGGACAGGGAGCAAACGCAGTATTTT. Translation: CASSPRDREQTQYF. The rearrangement uses TRBV19 and TRBJ2-3, with 9 bases fitting TRBD1. The junction had 9 bases not matched to a gene; V was cut back by 5 bases and J by 9 bases. The CDR3 length is 14 residues. The germline CDR1 and CDR2 sequences are LNHDA and SQIVND (reference sequence).

The rearrangement uses TRBV7-2 and TRBJ2-3, with 7 bases lining up with TRBD2. Germline V gives CDR1 SGHTA, CDR2 FQGNSA. V shed 4 bases and J 3 bases; nucleotides not matched to a gene: 4. The length of the CDR3 is 14 residues. As DNA, the CDR3 is TGTGCCAGCAGCTGGGGGACTACAACAGATACGCAGTATTTT. Amino acids: CASSWGTTTDTQYF.

The chain recombines TRBV11-3 with TRBJ2-1, with TRBD2 as a possible D gene (6 bases). V was trimmed by 5 bases and J by 7 bases, leaving 15 bases between them. The germline V gene has CDR1 SGHNT and CDR2 YENEEA. This CDR3 contains 14 residues. CDR3 loop: CASSPRRGKNEQFF. CDR3 nucleotides: TGTGCCAGCAGCCCTAGACGGGGGAAGAATGAGCAGTTCTTC.

This clone was observed a few times. The junction shows a germline mismatch at one end, possibly a read error. The chain carries TRBV6-1 and TRBJ2-7; D may be TRBD1 (5 bases). Germline CDR1 reads MNHNS; CDR2 reads SASEGT. The CDR3 length is 11 residues. DNA of the CDR3: TGTGCCAGCAGTGAGTTCTCAAACAGGCTCTTC. Its protein is CASSEFSNRLF.

This chain's CDR3 is CSVVGGLGEQYF. In DNA form, the CDR3 reads TGCAGCGTTGTCGGGGGGCTCGGGGAGCAGTACTTC. The chain combines TRBV29-1 with TRBJ2-7; perhaps TRBD2 as D (7 bases). From germline, CDR1 is SQVTM and CDR2 ANQGSEA. V lost 4 bases, J lost 7 bases, and 14 bases lay in between. The CDR3 sequence is 12 residues long.

V usage is TRBV3-1 (or the pseudogene TRBV3-2) and J usage is TRBJ2-2, with 9 bases identical to TRBD2. Germline V gives CDR1 LGHDT, CDR2 YNNKEL (reference sequence). With V trimmed by 0 bases and J by 5 bases, 13 bases remained unmatched. The CDR3 runs to 19 residues. The CDR3 protein is CASSQDVRLAGLMTGELFF. CDR3 DNA: TGTGCCAGCAGCCAAGATGTCCGGCTAGCGGGGCTTATGACCGGGGAGCTGTTTTTT.

The chain carries TRBV5-1 and TRBJ2-3; D may be TRBD1 (6 bases). This CDR3 region has 14 residues. Trimming stripped 5 bases from V and 0 bases from J, with 10 bases between. Germline loops: CDR1 SGHRS, CDR2 YFSETQ. This CDR3 is CASSWTESTDTQYF. The DNA of the CDR3 is TGCGCCAGCAGTTGGACAGAAAGCACAGATACGCAGTATTTT.

The count of this clone is one. The CDR3 spells CATSGTGESTDTQYF. In nucleotides, the CDR3 is TGTGCCACCTCGGGGACAGGGGAATCCACAGATACGCAGTATTTT. The V and J genes are TRBV10-3 and TRBJ2-3; 10 bases are shared with TRBD1. CDR1 and CDR2 (germline): ENHRY, SYGVKD. The ends lost 10 bases at V and 2 bases at J; junction bases unmatched: 9. CDR3 length: 15 amino acids.

The chain joins TRBV7-6 to TRBJ2-5, with 7 bases matching TRBD1. V shed 1 base and J 5 bases; nucleotides not matched to a gene: 7. Germline CDR1 SGHVS, CDR2 FNYEAQ. CDR3 length: 15 residues. The CDR3 DNA sequence: TGTGCCAGCAGCTTAGGACCACAGGGGCAGGAGACCCAGTACTTC. As protein: CASSLGPQGQETQYF.

This clone was seen more than once but under ten times. The V gene is TRBV4-1, the J gene TRBJ1-5; D is possibly TRBD1 (6 bases). Trimming shortened V by 0 bases and J by 4 bases, and 7 bases separated the two germline ends. Germline lookup yields CDR1 MGHRA and CDR2 YSYEKL. The CDR3 has 14 amino acids. The CDR3 DNA reads TGCGCCAGCAGCCAAGACAGGGGTAATCAGCCCCAGCATTTT. Its translation is CASSQDRGNQPQHF.

This chain uses TRBV27 with TRBJ1-1, with D unclear. Between the trimmed V and J ends, which lost 1 base and 0 bases, there was a span of 9 bases. This CDR3 is built from 15 residues. CDR1 MNHEY and CDR2 SMNVEV come from the germline V gene (reference sequence). CDR3 DNA sequence: TGTGCCAGCAGTTTATTGGGCAGCATGAACACTGAAGCTTTCTTT. Its translation is CASSLLGSMNTEAFF.

This chain connects TRBV28 to TRBJ1-2, with 9 bases fitting TRBD1. The CDR3 extends over 14 amino acids. With V trimmed by 7 bases and J by 4 bases, 7 bases remained unmatched. The V gene's germline CDR1 is MDHEN and CDR2 SYDVKM. CDR3 protein: CASITGQGGYGYTF. The CDR3 DNA sequence: TGTGCCAGCATCACGGGACAGGGAGGCTATGGCTACACCTTC.

The V call is TRBV5-4, the J call TRBJ1-6, with D possibly matching TRBD1 (5 bases). Trimming cost V 4 bases and J 3 bases, with 8 bases left between them. CDR1 is SGHNT, CDR2 YYREEE, per germline (reference sequence). This CDR3 comprises 14 residues. The CDR3 DNA reads as TGTGCCAGCAGCATCGACAGCTATAATTCACCCCTCCACTTT. It yields the protein CASSIDSYNSPLHF.

V and J are TRBV5-1 and TRBJ2-7; D might be TRBD2 (6 bases). V was clipped by 1 base and J by 2 bases, with 19 bases between them. The CDR3 totals 17 residues. Germline CDR1 reads SGHRS; CDR2 reads YFSETQ. CDR3 protein: CASSLMPRGGRPYEQYF. CDR3 DNA sequence: TGCGCCAGCAGCTTGATGCCGCGGGGTGGAAGGCCCTACGAGCAGTACTTC. Full variable domain (outside the CDR3, taken from reference TRBV5-1 and TRBJ2-7): KAGVTQTPRYLIKTRGQQVTLSCSPISGHRSVSWYQQTPGQGLQFLFEYFSETQRNKGNFPGRFSGRQFSNSRSEMNVSTLELGDSALYLCASSLMPRGGRPYEQYFGPGTRLTVT.

The chain links TRBV24-1 to TRBJ2-2, with D possibly being TRBD1 (6 bases). The CDR3 loop spans 12 amino acids. Germline V gene sequence: CDR1 KGHDR, CDR2 SFDVKD. V was pared by 6 bases and J by 13 bases, with 14 bases between. The CDR3 region is CATSQTGLGLFF. The CDR3 DNA follows: TGTGCCACCAGTCAGACAGGCCTTGGGCTGTTTTTT.

This clone was seen just once. The sample contains more than one DNA sequence encoding this CDR3. This chain links TRBV29-1 with TRBJ1-1, with a possible D match to TRBD1 (6 bases). This CDR3 is 14 amino acids long. V lost 2 bases and J lost 6, with 16 bases in between. Looked up from germline, CDR1 is SQVTM and CDR2 is ANQGSEA. CDR3 coding DNA: TGCAGCGTTGAATATCAGGGGAGTCTACCTGAAGCTTTCTTT. Protein sequence: CSVEYQGSLPEAFF.

V is TRBV11-3 and J is TRBJ2-5; D might be TRBD2 (6 bases). Germline V gene lookup returns CDR1 SGHNT and CDR2 YENEEA. The ends were cut back, 4 bases at V and 5 bases at J, with 17 bases in the middle. This CDR3 contains 15 residues. The CDR3: CASSSGAGRRETQYF. CDR3 sequence (DNA): TGTGCCAGCAGCTCCGGCGCGGGAAGGAGGGAGACCCAGTACTTC. Full variable domain (missing parts from reference TRBV11-3 and TRBJ2-5): EAGVVQSPRYKIIEKKQPVAFWCNPISGHNTLYWYLQNLGQGPELLIRYENEEAVDDSQLPKDRFSAERLKGVDSTLKIQPAELGDSAVYLCASSSGAGRRETQYFGPGTRLLVL.

This clone has more than one count but fewer than ten. The chain joins TRBV6-5 to TRBJ1-6, with a tentative D call TRBD1 (5 bases). Trimming cost V 0 bases and J 3 bases, with 9 bases left between them. Germline V gives CDR1 MNHEY, CDR2 SVGAGI. The CDR3 is 16 amino acids. The CDR3 region is CASSYSDGHYNSPLHF. The DNA of the CDR3 is TGTGCCAGCAGTTACTCGGATGGACACTATAATTCACCCCTCCACTTT.

The chain recombines TRBV28 with TRBJ2-7, with D perhaps TRBD2 (6 bases). The CDR3 is made up of 15 amino acids. CDR1 is MDHEN, CDR2 SYDVKM, per germline. V was pared by 2 bases and J by 4 bases, with 15 bases between. The CDR3 loop reads CASSLDWDSLYEQYF. In DNA, the CDR3 is TGTGCCAGCAGTTTAGACTGGGACTCCCTTTACGAGCAGTACTTC.

This clone came up a few times. The J gene is TRBJ2-5, the V gene TRBV9, with TRBD2 matching 9 bases. The germline gives CDR1 SGDLS, CDR2 YYNGEE. The V segment lost 3 bases and the J segment 4 bases; nucleotides outside the gene matches: 10. This CDR3 contains 16 residues. The DNA of the CDR3 is TGTGCCAGCAGCGCCGGCCTTCTAGCGGGGAGAGAGACCCAGTACTTC. Translated: CASSAGLLAGRETQYF.